A single sample gave rise to the 16 T cell receptor beta chains below, sequenced in a study of human T cells and chemical hapten exposure. Each CDR3 protein is one row after TCRdb ran MiXCR on the RACE reads. The table includes 50,000 to 65,000 distinct CDR3 sequences, about 9.4% detected once. Time point here: pre-sensitization, week 0. The treatment: therapeutic diphenylcyclopropenone sensitization with weekly scalp DPC. Sequencing used whole blood, obtained in connection with sensitization to the hapten diphenylcyclopropenone (DPC). The source of these receptors is a woman aged 35 to 49 with alopecia areata. Some clones in this sample may be carry-over from other donors' samples.

The chain uses TRBV5-1 and TRBJ2-5, with 7 positions matching TRBD2. This CDR3 has 15 residues. Trimming at V came to 0 bases and at J to 4 bases, leaving 6 bases not matched to a gene. In germline, CDR1 is SGHRS, CDR2 YFSETQ. The CDR3 bases are TGCGCCAGCAGCTTGGGGCTAGCGGATGTAGAGACCCAGTACTTC. Translating it yields CASSLGLADVETQYF.

The sample holds a few counts of this clonotype. The chain uses TRBV7-8 and TRBJ2-3; 9 nucleotides line up with TRBD2. In germline, CDR1 is SGHVS, CDR2 FQNEAQ. This CDR3 is built from 17 residues. J gave up 0 bases and V 1 base, and 5 bases lay outside the gene matches. The chain's CDR3 is CASSLVPSGVSTDTQYF. For the CDR3, the DNA is TGTGCCAGCAGCTTAGTACCTAGCGGGGTTAGCACAGATACGCAGTATTTT.

Only a few counts were recorded for this clonotype. This chain links TRBV28 with TRBJ1-2; perhaps TRBD1 as D (6 bases). V was clipped by 4 bases and J by 1 base, with 16 bases between them. From germline, CDR1 is MDHEN and CDR2 SYDVKM. This CDR3 contains 16 residues. CDR3 bases: TGTGCCAGCAGTTCGGCGAACAGGGCGCTTAACTATGGCTACACCTTC. Its translation is CASSSANRALNYGYTF.

This clonotype occurred a few times. This rearrangement joins TRBV19 to TRBJ1-2; D gene ambiguous. CDR3 length: 13 residues. Germline V gene data show CDR1 as LNHDA and CDR2 as SQIVND (reference sequence). V was trimmed by 10 bases and J by 8 bases, leaving 20 bases between them. CDR3 sequence reads: CATAPTSRVGYTF. CDR3 in DNA: TGTGCCACTGCACCGACATCCCGGGTAGGCTACACCTTC.

This clonotype has at least ten counts. This chain connects TRBV7-2 to TRBJ2-7; 7 bases are a match to TRBD1. Germline-derived CDR1 and CDR2 are SGHTA and FQGNSA. The CDR3 contains 15 residues. V shed 4 bases, J shed 1 base, and the junction held 7 bases outside the gene matches. The CDR3 reads CASSSEQGRSYEQYF. CDR3 DNA: TGTGCCAGCAGCTCAGAACAGGGGCGATCCTACGAGCAGTACTTC.

The chain joins TRBV5-1 to TRBJ2-7; D gene uncertain. This CDR3 spans 12 amino acids. V was pared by 6 bases and J by 0 bases, with 7 bases between. CDR1 SGHRS and CDR2 YFSETQ come from the germline V gene. The chain's CDR3 is CASKSDSYEQYF. DNA for the CDR3: TGCGCCAGCAAGTCAGACTCCTACGAGCAGTACTTC.

The genes are TRBV19 and TRBJ2-3; D remains ambiguous. The germline gives CDR1 LNHDA, CDR2 SQIVND (reference sequence). Deletions cut 3 bases from V and 3 bases from J, with 28 bases between. The CDR3 runs 20 residues. CDR3 DNA sequence: TGTGCCAGTAGTATTATTATATGGCAGAGGATACCCCGATCGACAGATACGCAGTATTTT. Amino acids: CASSIIIWQRIPRSTDTQYF.

This clonotype was observed at least ten times. V and J are TRBV7-3 and TRBJ1-6; D not resolved. V lost 2 bases and J 8 bases, leaving 10 bases between the germline ends. This CDR3 comprises 14 residues. Looked up from germline, CDR1 is SGHTA and CDR2 is FQGTGA. Here the CDR3 reads CASSLDVTDSPLHF. The CDR3 DNA is TGTGCCAGCAGCTTAGATGTCACGGATTCACCCCTCCACTTT.

In its sample, this clonotype was seen many times. The CDR3 sequence: CASRGDREVETQYF. As DNA, the CDR3 is TGTGCCAGCAGGGGGGACAGGGAGGTGGAGACCCAGTACTTC. V is TRBV28 and J is TRBJ2-5; 9 bases are shared with TRBD1. CDR3 length: 14 residues. V dropped 6 bases and J dropped 5; count of bases not matched to a gene: 7. From germline, CDR1 is MDHEN and CDR2 SYDVKM.

This clonotype was seen a few times. This chain joins TRBV9 and TRBJ1-5; D is perhaps TRBD1 (5 bases). V lost 4 bases and J 6 bases, leaving 11 bases between the germline ends. Germline V gene data show CDR1 as SGDLS and CDR2 as YYNGEE. The CDR3 extends over 13 amino acids. The CDR3 protein is CASSSGGSQPQHF. CDR3 bases: TGTGCCAGCAGCTCTGGGGGGAGTCAGCCCCAGCATTTT.

This clonotype was counted at least ten times. V gene TRBV4-2 combines with J gene TRBJ2-7, with D unresolved. The CDR3 runs to 13 residues. V lost 0 bases to trimming and J lost 2 bases, with 5 bases between them. Germline CDR1 and CDR2: LGHNA and YNFKEQ. In DNA form, the CDR3 reads TGTGCCAGCAGCCAAGAAGCACCCTACGAGCAGTACTTC. This codes for CASSQEAPYEQYF.

This clonotype was observed a few times. The rearrangement uses TRBV5-6 and TRBJ2-3; 7 bases agree with TRBD2. CDR1 SGHDT and CDR2 YYEEEE come from the germline V gene. The CDR3 consists of 13 residues. V gave up 9 bases and J gave up 2 bases; unmatched junction bases: 6. In DNA form, the CDR3 reads TGTGCCACGCGGCGGGGGACCACAGATACGCAGTATTTT. Residues: CATRRGTTDTQYF. Combining the CDR3 with reference TRBV5-6 and TRBJ2-3 gives the whole variable domain DAGVTQSPTHLIKTRGQQVTLRCSPKSGHDTVSWYQQALGQGPQFIFQYYEEEERQRGNFPDRFSGHQFPNYSSELNVNALLLGDSALYLCATRRGTTDTQYFGPGTRLTVL.

This clonotype was seen at least ten times. The chain uses TRBV7-2 and TRBJ2-5; D ambiguous. Germline-derived CDR1 and CDR2 are SGHTA and FQGNSA. The CDR3 runs 13 residues. Trimming shortened V by 3 bases and J by 1 base, and 6 bases separated the two germline ends. The CDR3 DNA reads TGTGCCAGCAGCTTTCTGATCCAAGAGACCCAGTACTTC. It specifies CASSFLIQETQYF.

This clonotype was detected a few times. The chain links TRBV2 to TRBJ1-6; D is unclear. Germline-derived CDR1 and CDR2 are SNHLY and FYNNEI. V lost 2 bases to trimming and J lost 0 bases, with 8 bases between them. CDR3 size: 16 residues. CDR3 in amino acids: CASSETDLSYNSPLHF. CDR3 nucleotide sequence: TGTGCCAGCAGTGAAACAGACCTCTCCTATAATTCACCCCTCCACTTT. Supplemented by reference TRBV2 and TRBJ1-6, the full variable domain reads EPEVTQTPSHQVTQMGQEVILRCVPISNHLYFYWYRQILGQKVEFLVSFYNNEISEKSEIFDDQFSVERPDGSNFTLKIRSTKLEDSAMYFCASSETDLSYNSPLHFGNGTRLTVT.

At least ten counts were recorded for this clonotype. This chain connects TRBV9 to TRBJ2-1; 11 bases line up with TRBD2. Germline V gene sequence: CDR1 SGDLS, CDR2 YYNGEE. CDR3 length equals 15 residues. The trim removed 2 bases at V and 6 bases at J, leaving 4 bases unmatched. The CDR3 nucleotides read TGTGCCAGCAGCGTCGATAGCGGGGGGGCCAATGAGCAGTTCTTC. Protein product: CASSVDSGGANEQFF.

In this sample, this clonotype turned up a few times. The chain links TRBV4-1 to TRBJ1-3; D remains unclear. Trimming took 0 bases from V and 4 from J, leaving 7 bases between them. CDR3 size: 14 residues. Germline-derived CDR1 and CDR2 are MGHRA and YSYEKL. This CDR3 is CASSQDTTGNTIYF. CDR3 sequence (DNA): TGCGCCAGCAGCCAAGATACAACGGGAAACACCATATATTTT.